This T cell receptor (beta chain) was recovered during a study of T-cell memory formation after mild COVID-19. The overall study: TCR clustering was largely donor specific.

Note on this clonotype: The antigen is undetermined.

Study observations and caveats: Contracting CD8+ clones were enriched in EMRA, CD4+ mainly in CM and EM.

TCRdb ran MiXCR on the 5' RACE reads and lists one entry per CDR3 protein. Of about 270,000 distinct CDR3 sequences in the sample, about 16% were seen once. This CDR3 is built from 13 residues. CDR1 and CDR2 (germline): SEHNR, FQNEAQ (reference sequence). The ends were cut back, 4 bases at V and 4 bases at J, with 10 bases in the middle. Material for sequencing was PBMCs or a T cell subset sorted from them (not recorded which). The chain recombines TRBV7-9 with TRBJ1-1; D is unclear. This TCR came from a young man who had mild COVID-19 (a few samples of this study predate the infection). Cell type and time point are not known. In DNA, the CDR3 is TGTGCCAGCAGCTGGACGCAGAGCACTGAAGCTTTCTTT. As protein: CASSWTQSTEAFF.